This T cell receptor beta chain was observed in a study of early T cells in non-severe SARS-CoV-2 infection. In the study overall: Sequencing used unsorted whole-blood bulk RNA, so chains lack pairing.

Overall study findings and caveats: Sequences matched to VDJdb favored anti-spike CD8 responses, while private and CD4 specificities were missed.

About this clonotype itself: What it recognizes is unknown.

Germline V lookup: CDR1 LGHDT, CDR2 YNNKEL (reference sequence). Trimming took 4 bases from V and 1 from J, leaving 13 bases between them. CDR3 length: 15 amino acids. The TCR library protocol was used to attach unique molecular identifiers. These identifiers were attached to individual cDNA molecules. MiXCR, applied by TCRdb to the 5' RACE reads, yields one record per CDR3 protein. Of about 92,000 distinct CDR3 sequences in the sample, around 17% are singletons; the top ten hold 1.3%. The TCR originated in an adult who was a healthcare worker with PCR-confirmed SARS-CoV-2 infection or an uninfected control (not recorded which). The sequencing sample was made of whole blood. This chain joins TRBV3-1 and TRBJ1-1; perhaps TRBD1 as D (5 bases). In DNA form, the CDR3 reads TGTGCCAGCAGCCTCGGAGGGGCCAGGAACACTGAAGCTTTCTTT. Its translation: CASSLGGARNTEAFF.